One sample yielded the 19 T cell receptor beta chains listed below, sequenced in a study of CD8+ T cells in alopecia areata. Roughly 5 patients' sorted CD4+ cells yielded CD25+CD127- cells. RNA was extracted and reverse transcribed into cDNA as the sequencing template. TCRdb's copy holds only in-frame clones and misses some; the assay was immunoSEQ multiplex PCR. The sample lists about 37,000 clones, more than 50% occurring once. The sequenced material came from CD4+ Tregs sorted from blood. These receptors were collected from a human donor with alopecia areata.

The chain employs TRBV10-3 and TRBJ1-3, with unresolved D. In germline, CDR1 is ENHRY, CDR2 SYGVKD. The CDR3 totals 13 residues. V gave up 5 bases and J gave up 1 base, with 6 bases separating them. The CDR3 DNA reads TGTGCCATCAGTAGCCAATCTGGAAACACCATATATTTT. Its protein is CAISSQSGNTIYF.

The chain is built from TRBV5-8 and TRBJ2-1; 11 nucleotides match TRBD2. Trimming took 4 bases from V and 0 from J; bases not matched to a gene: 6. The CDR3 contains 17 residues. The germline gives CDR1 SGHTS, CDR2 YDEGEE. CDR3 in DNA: TGTGCCAGCAGCCAAACTAGCGGGGGTTTCTCCTACAATGAGCAGTTCTTC. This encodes CASSQTSGGFSYNEQFF.

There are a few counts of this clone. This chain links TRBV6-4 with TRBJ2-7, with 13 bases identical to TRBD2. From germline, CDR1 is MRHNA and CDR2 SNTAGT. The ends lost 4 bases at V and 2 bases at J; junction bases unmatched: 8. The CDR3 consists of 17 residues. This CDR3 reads CASSALGLAGAPYEQYF. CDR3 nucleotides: TGTGCCAGCAGTGCATTAGGACTAGCGGGAGCTCCCTACGAGCAGTACTTC.

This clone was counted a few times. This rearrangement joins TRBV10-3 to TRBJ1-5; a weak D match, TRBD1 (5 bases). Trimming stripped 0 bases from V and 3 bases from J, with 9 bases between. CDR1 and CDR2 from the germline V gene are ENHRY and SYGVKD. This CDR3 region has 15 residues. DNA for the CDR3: TGTGCCATCAGTGAGTCCGGGGCTTTCAATCAGCCCCAGCATTTT. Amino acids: CAISESGAFNQPQHF.

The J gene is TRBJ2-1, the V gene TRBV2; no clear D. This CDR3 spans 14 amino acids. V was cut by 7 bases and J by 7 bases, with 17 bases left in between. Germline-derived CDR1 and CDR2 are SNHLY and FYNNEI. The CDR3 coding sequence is TGTGCCAGCAATCGCCTCTTACATTTAAATGAGCAGTTCTTC. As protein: CASNRLLHLNEQFF.

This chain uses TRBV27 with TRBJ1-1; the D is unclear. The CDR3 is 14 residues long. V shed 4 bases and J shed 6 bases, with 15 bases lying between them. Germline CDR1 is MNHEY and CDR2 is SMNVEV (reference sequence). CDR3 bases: TGTGCCAGCAGTTATCCCCTTACAGTCGCTGAAGCTTTCTTT. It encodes CASSYPLTVAEAFF.

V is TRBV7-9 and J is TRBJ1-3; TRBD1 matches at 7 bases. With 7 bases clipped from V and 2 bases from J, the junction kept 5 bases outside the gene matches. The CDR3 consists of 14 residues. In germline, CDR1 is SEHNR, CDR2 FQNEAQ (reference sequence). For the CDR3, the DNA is TGTGCCAGCATCGACACAGGGGCTGGAAACACCATATATTTT. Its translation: CASIDTGAGNTIYF.

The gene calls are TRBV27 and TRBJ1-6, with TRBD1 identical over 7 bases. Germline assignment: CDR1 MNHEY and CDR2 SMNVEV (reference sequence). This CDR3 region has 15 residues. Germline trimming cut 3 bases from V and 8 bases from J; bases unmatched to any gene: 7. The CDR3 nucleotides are TGTGCCAGCAGTTTGCGACAGGGAATTTATTCACCCCTCCACTTT. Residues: CASSLRQGIYSPLHF.

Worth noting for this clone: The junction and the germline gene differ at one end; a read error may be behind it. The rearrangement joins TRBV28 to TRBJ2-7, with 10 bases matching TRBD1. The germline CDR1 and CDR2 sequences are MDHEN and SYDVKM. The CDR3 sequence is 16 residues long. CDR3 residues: CASSLALDFATGGPTF. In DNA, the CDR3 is TGTGCCAGCAGTTTGGCCCTGGACTTCGCGACAGGGGGCCCTACCTTC.

CDR3 region: CASSDAGSGNTIYF. CDR3 DNA: TGTGCCAGCAGTGACGCAGGCTCTGGAAACACCATATATTTT. The rearrangement links TRBV2 to TRBJ1-3; the D is unclear. This CDR3 spans 14 amino acids. The germline V and J ends were trimmed by 3 bases and 0 bases, with 6 bases remaining between them. Germline values: CDR1 SNHLY, CDR2 FYNNEI.

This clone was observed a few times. CDR3: CSARFAVRYEQFF. CDR3 coding DNA: TGCAGCGCCCGGTTCGCAGTGCGGTATGAGCAGTTCTTC. J is TRBJ2-1 and V is TRBV29-1; no clear D. The CDR3 spans 13 residues. With 7 bases removed from V and 8 bases from J, the gap between germline ends came to 18 bases. Germline V lookup: CDR1 SQVTM, CDR2 ANQGSEA.

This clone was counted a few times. CDR3 DNA sequence: TGTGCCAGCAGCCAAGATTATGGAGTCGTGGGGGAGCTGTTTTTT. It yields the protein CASSQDYGVVGELFF. J is TRBJ2-2 and V is TRBV14, with D hard to call. Trimming removed 0 bases at V and 8 bases at J, with 13 bases between. Germline CDR1 SGHDN, CDR2 FVKESK. The length of the CDR3 is 15 residues.

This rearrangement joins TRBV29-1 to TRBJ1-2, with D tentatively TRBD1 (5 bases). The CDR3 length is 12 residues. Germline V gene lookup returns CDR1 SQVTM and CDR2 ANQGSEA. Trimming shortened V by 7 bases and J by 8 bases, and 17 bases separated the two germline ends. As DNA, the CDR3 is TGCAGCGGGGGGGGGAGAGGCCGAGGCTACACCTTC. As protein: CSGGGRGRGYTF.

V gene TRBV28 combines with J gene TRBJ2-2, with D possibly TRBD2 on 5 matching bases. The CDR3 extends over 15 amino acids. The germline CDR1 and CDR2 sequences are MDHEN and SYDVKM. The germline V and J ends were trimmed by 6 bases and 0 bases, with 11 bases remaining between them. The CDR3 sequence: CASRGSPSNTGELFF. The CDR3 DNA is TGTGCCAGCAGGGGGAGCCCCTCGAACACCGGGGAGCTGTTTTTT.

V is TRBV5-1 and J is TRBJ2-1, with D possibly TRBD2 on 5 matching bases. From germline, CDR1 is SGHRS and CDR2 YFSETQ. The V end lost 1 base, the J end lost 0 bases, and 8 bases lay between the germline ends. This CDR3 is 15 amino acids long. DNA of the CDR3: TGCGCCAGCAGCTTGTATCGGGGCTCCTACAATGAGCAGTTCTTC. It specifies CASSLYRGSYNEQFF.

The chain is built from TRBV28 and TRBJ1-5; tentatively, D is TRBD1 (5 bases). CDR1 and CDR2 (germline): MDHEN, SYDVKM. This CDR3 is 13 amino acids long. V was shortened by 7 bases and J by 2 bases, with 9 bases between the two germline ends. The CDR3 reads CASMARGNQPQHF. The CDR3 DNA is TGTGCCAGCATGGCCAGGGGCAATCAGCCCCAGCATTTT.

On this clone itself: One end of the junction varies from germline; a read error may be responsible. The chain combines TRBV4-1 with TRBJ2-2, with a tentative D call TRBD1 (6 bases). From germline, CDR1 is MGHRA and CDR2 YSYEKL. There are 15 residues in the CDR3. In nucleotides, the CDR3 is TGTGCCAGCAGCCCCGGGACAACGAACACCGGGGAGCTGTTTTTT. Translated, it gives CASSPGTTNTGELFF.

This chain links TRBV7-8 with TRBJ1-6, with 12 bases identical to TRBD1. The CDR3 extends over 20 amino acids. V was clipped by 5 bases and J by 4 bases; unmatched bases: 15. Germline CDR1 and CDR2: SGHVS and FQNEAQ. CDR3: CASSLYAGTGGASYNSPLHF. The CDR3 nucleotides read TGTGCCAGCAGCCTATACGCCGGGACAGGGGGCGCTTCTTATAATTCACCCCTCCACTTT.

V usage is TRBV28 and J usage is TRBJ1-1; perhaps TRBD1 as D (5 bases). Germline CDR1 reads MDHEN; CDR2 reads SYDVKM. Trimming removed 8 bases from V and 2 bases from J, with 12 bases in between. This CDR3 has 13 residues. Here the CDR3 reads CASGQQVNTEAFF. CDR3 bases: TGTGCCAGCGGTCAACAGGTAAACACTGAAGCTTTCTTT.